The 16 T cell receptor beta chains below all came from one sample that was sequenced in a study of beta chain features in type 1 diabetes. What was sequenced were expressed TCRB transcripts, since all of the isolated RNA had been reverse transcribed. Some clones are missing from TCRdb's copy, which holds only in-frame ones; the method was immunoSEQ multiplex PCR. This sample yields a few hundred thousand clones, of which roughly 15% are seen a single time; 6.7% belongs to the top ten. The specimen was central memory CD4+ T cells from blood. The source is a young man in good health.

This clone was picked up a small number of times. The chain uses TRBV16 and TRBJ1-5; D possibly corresponds to TRBD1 (5 bases). V was clipped by 4 bases and J by 2 bases, with 9 bases between them. This CDR3 comprises 14 residues. Germline V lookup: CDR1 KGHSY, CDR2 FQNENV. This CDR3 is CASSPGRGNQPQHF. The CDR3 DNA reads as TGTGCCAGCAGCCCAGGGAGAGGCAATCAGCCCCAGCATTTT.

This rearrangement joins TRBV19 to TRBJ1-5; possible D gene TRBD1, 5 bases. The germline gives CDR1 LNHDA, CDR2 SQIVND (reference sequence). The V and J ends lost 5 bases and 0 bases respectively, with 14 bases between them. This CDR3 contains 16 residues. Here the CDR3 reads CASSHLVDSSNQPQHF. CDR3 nucleotides: TGTGCCAGTAGTCACTTGGTTGACAGTAGCAATCAGCCCCAGCATTTT. Based on the CDR3 plus reference TRBV19 and TRBJ1-5, the full variable domain is DGGITQSPKYLFRKEGQNVTLSCEQNLNHDAMYWYRQDPGQGLRLIYYSQIVNDFQKGDIAEGYSVSREKKESFPLTVTSAQKNPTAFYLCASSHLVDSSNQPQHFGDGTRLSIL.

The V gene is TRBV7-2, the J gene TRBJ2-1; D is possibly TRBD1 (6 bases). This CDR3 is built from 17 residues. CDR1 is SGHTA, CDR2 FQGNSA, per germline. The germline V and J ends were trimmed by 1 base and 15 bases, with 28 bases remaining between them. DNA for the CDR3: TGTGCCAGCAGCTTAGGGGGGACAACACGAAATACAATGTTTCCGTTCTTC. Translated: CASSLGGTTRNTMFPFF.

J is TRBJ2-1 and V is TRBV5-1; 7 bases fit TRBD1. V gave up 4 bases and J gave up 2 bases; unmatched junction bases: 9. This CDR3 is built from 16 residues. Per germline, CDR1 SGHRS and CDR2 YFSETQ. For the CDR3, the DNA is TGCGCCAGCAGCAGGGGGCAACGGGGAGCCTACAATGAGCAGTTCTTC. Translated, it gives CASSRGQRGAYNEQFF.

The rearrangement uses TRBV7-9 and TRBJ1-5; D perhaps matches TRBD1 (6 bases). There are 15 residues in the CDR3. CDR1 is SEHNR, CDR2 FQNEAQ, per germline (reference sequence). V shed 5 bases and J shed 3 bases, with 14 bases lying between them. As DNA, the CDR3 is TGTGCCAGCAGCCAAGGGGGGCAGGACAATCAGCCCCAGCATTTT. It yields the protein CASSQGGQDNQPQHF.

Of note for this clone: At one end the junction does not follow the germline gene, possibly because of a read error. The chain couples TRBV5-4 to TRBJ2-2; D not resolved. The CDR3 runs to 16 residues. From germline, CDR1 is SGHNT and CDR2 YYREEE (reference sequence). CDR3 residues: CASSLGRSGNPGELFF. In nucleotides, the CDR3 is TGTGCCAGCAGCTTGGGAAGGAGTGGGAACCCCGGGGAGCTGTTTTTT.

This clone occurred a few times. The DNA of the CDR3 is TGTGCCAGCAGCGTAGACGCGGGACAGGGGTATGGCTACACCTTC. Its protein product is CASSVDAGQGYGYTF. The chain joins TRBV9 to TRBJ1-2, with 10 bases aligning to TRBD1. The CDR3 covers 15 residues. V trimming: 0 bases; J trimming: 5 bases; junction bases outside the gene matches: 4. Per the germline V gene, CDR1 is SGDLS and CDR2 is YYNGEE.

This clone was observed a few times. The gene calls are TRBV5-1 and TRBJ2-5, with 14 bases matching TRBD2. The CDR3 has 16 residues. Trimming removed 1 base from V and 11 bases from J; junction bases left unmatched: 10. In germline, CDR1 is SGHRS, CDR2 YFSETQ. The CDR3 DNA is TGCGCCAGCAGCTTGAGGCCGGGACTAGCGGGGGAAGAGCAGTACTTC. Encoded protein: CASSLRPGLAGEEQYF.

This clone has only a few counts. The J gene is TRBJ2-3, the V gene TRBV2; possibly TRBD2 for D (5 bases). The germline V gene has CDR1 SNHLY and CDR2 FYNNEI. Deletions cut 11 bases from V and 0 bases from J, with 15 bases between. CDR3 length: 14 amino acids. The CDR3 spells CALGRGLSTDTQYF. In DNA, the CDR3 is TGTGCCCTAGGCCGAGGACTCAGCACAGATACGCAGTATTTT.

A remark on this clone: Other nucleotide sequences in the sample specify the same CDR3. This chain links TRBV5-1 with TRBJ2-5, with 7 positions matching TRBD1. Germline CDR1 reads SGHRS; CDR2 reads YFSETQ. The CDR3 is made up of 14 amino acids. With V trimmed by 0 bases and J by 3 bases, 2 bases remained unmatched. CDR3: CASSLGTGKETQYF. CDR3 bases: TGCGCCAGCAGCTTGGGGACAGGCAAAGAGACCCAGTACTTC.

This clone was counted only a few times. The rearrangement links TRBV30 to TRBJ1-2; D might be TRBD1 (6 bases). CDR3 length equals 13 residues. The V gene's germline CDR1 is GTSNPN and CDR2 SVGIG (reference sequence). V was shortened by 2 bases and J by 9 bases, with 16 bases between the two germline ends. This CDR3 is CAWSTGQLSSYTF. In DNA form, the CDR3 reads TGTGCCTGGAGTACCGGACAGCTTAGCAGCTACACCTTC.

In its sample, this clone was seen a few times. V and J are TRBV25-1 and TRBJ2-7; tentatively, D is TRBD2 (6 bases). This CDR3 is built from 15 residues. The V end was cut by 9 bases, the J end by 1 base, with 19 bases between. In germline, CDR1 is MGHDK, CDR2 SYGVNS. The CDR3 DNA reads as TGTGCCAGATTCTTCCCCGGGACTGAGTCCTACGAGCAGTACTTC. Protein product: CARFFPGTESYEQYF.

Only a few counts were recorded for this clone. Within the sample, other DNA sequences also encode this same CDR3. The chain carries TRBV5-1 and TRBJ2-5; D is unresolved. There are 11 residues in the CDR3. Trimming cost V 5 bases and J 3 bases, with 5 bases left between them. Germline CDR1 SGHRS, CDR2 YFSETQ. The CDR3 region has the DNA TGCGCCAGCAGTCTCGAAGAGACCCAGTACTTC. This encodes CASSLEETQYF. Looking up the rest from reference TRBV5-1 and TRBJ2-5 gives the full variable domain: KAGVTQTPRYLIKTRGQQVTLSCSPISGHRSVSWYQQTPGQGLQFLFEYFSETQRNKGNFPGRFSGRQFSNSRSEMNVSTLELGDSALYLCASSLEETQYFGPGTRLLVL.

V is TRBV28 and J is TRBJ2-4; D unresolved. Germline loops: CDR1 MDHEN, CDR2 SYDVKM. The V gene lost 5 bases and the J gene lost 2 bases, with 4 bases spanning the gap. The CDR3 extends over 12 amino acids. CDR3 region: CASSVTKNIQYF. CDR3 DNA: TGTGCCAGCAGTGTGACCAAAAACATTCAGTACTTC.

This clone showed up just a few times. V is TRBV7-2 and J is TRBJ2-3; 7 bases line up with TRBD2. This CDR3 is built from 16 residues. From germline, CDR1 is SGHTA and CDR2 FQGNSA. The V and J ends lost 2 bases and 1 base, in that order; junction bases with no gene match: 6. CDR3 region: CASSLRGVGGTDTQYF. The DNA of the CDR3 is TGTGCCAGCAGCTTACGGGGGGTGGGAGGCACAGATACGCAGTATTTT.

This clone was counted between two and nine times. V gene TRBV5-1 combines with J gene TRBJ1-1; 8 nucleotides agree with TRBD1. Germline lookup yields CDR1 SGHRS and CDR2 YFSETQ. The CDR3 is 15 residues long. J lost 1 base, V lost 4 bases, and 6 bases had no gene match. The CDR3 here is CASSAVGQGNTEAFF. In DNA, the CDR3 is TGCGCCAGCAGCGCCGTTGGACAGGGGAACACTGAAGCTTTCTTT.